These T cell receptor beta chains were read from a single sample in a study of CD8 T cells in Susac syndrome. TCRdb re-analysed the immunoSEQ multiplex PCR reads in MiXCR, keeping a single row per CDR3 protein. The sample lists 80,000 to 90,000 distinct CDR3 sequences; approximately 95% were seen once. Sequencing input: CD8+ T cells from PBMCs. These receptors were obtained from a human donor in good health. Each CDR3 is given with its conserved first and last residue. A D gene is named only where the DNA matches it firmly. The size field is filled for only some rows; it gives once, few, many or a size class.

TRBV29-1	.	TRBJ2-7	.	CSVEAAYEQYF	TGCAGCGTTGAAGCAGCCTACGAGCAGTACTTC
TRBV6-1	.	TRBJ2-2	.	CASKRGEMNTGELFF	TGTGCCAGCAAGCGTGGCGAAATGAACACCGGGGAGCTGTTTTTT
TRBV20-1	.	TRBJ2-2	few	CSARDGDSANTGELFF	TGCAGTGCTAGAGATGGAGACTCGGCGAACACCGGGGAGCTGTTTTTT
TRBV5-6	.	TRBJ2-7	.	CASSSDWGALEQYF	TGTGCCAGCAGCTCGGACTGGGGGGCCCTCGAGCAGTACTTC
TRBV29-1	TRBD2	TRBJ2-1	.	CSVELLADNEQFF	TGCAGCGTTGAGCTCCTAGCGGACAATGAGCAGTTCTTC
TRBV2	TRBD1	TRBJ1-1	.	CASSHGTGGPNTEAFF	TGTGCCAGCAGTCACGGGACAGGGGGCCCGAACACTGAAGCTTTCTTT
TRBV15	.	TRBJ2-3	.	CATSSLYGDTQYF	TGTGCCACCAGCAGCTTGTATGGGGATACGCAGTATTTT
TRBV7-3	.	TRBJ2-1	.	CASSLSHARYNEQFF	TGTGCCAGCAGCTTAAGCCACGCCAGATACAATGAGCAGTTCTTC
TRBV3-1	.	TRBJ1-5	.	CASSQYTGGNQPQHF	TGTGCCAGCAGCCAATACACAGGCGGCAATCAGCCCCAGCATTTT
TRBV6-5	TRBD1	TRBJ1-1	once	CASIADREGTEAFF	TGTGCCAGCATCGCGGACAGGGAGGGTACTGAAGCTTTCTTT
TRBV9	.	TRBJ2-5	.	CASSVSGGKRETQYF	TGTGCCAGCAGCGTATCAGGAGGGAAGAGGGAGACCCAGTACTTC
TRBV28	.	TRBJ1-1	.	CATRDTGTEAFF	TGTGCCACCAGAGATACAGGGACAGAAGCTTTCTTT
TRBV4-1	TRBD1	TRBJ1-6	.	CASSQGGSTGAPRAPLHF	TGCGCCAGCAGCCAAGGGGGGAGCACAGGGGCCCCACGGGCACCCCTCCACTTT
TRBV28	.	TRBJ1-1	.	CASSSYSGGVNTEAFF	TGTGCCAGCAGTTCCTACTCGGGGGGAGTGAACACTGAAGCTTTCTTT
TRBV12-3/TRBV12-4	.	TRBJ2-1	.	CASSNLGEQFF	TGTGCCAGCAGTAACCTGGGTGAGCAGTTCTTC
TRBV30	.	TRBJ2-1	.	CAWSVYNWTRTYNEQFF	TGTGCCTGGAGTGTATACAACTGGACACGAACCTACAATGAGCAGTTCTTC
TRBV15	.	TRBJ2-2	.	CATSRGGQPVGGELFF	TGTGCCACCAGCAGAGGCGGACAGCCCGTAGGGGGGGAGCTGTTTTTT
TRBV9	TRBD2	TRBJ2-7	.	CASSGNLAGGLEQYF	TGTGCCAGCAGCGGAAACCTAGCGGGGGGGCTCGAGCAGTACTTC
TRBV5-1	.	TRBJ2-2	.	CASSLATDSTGELFF	TGCGCCAGCAGCTTGGCGACCGATTCCACCGGGGAGCTGTTTTTT
TRBV10-3	.	TRBJ1-1	.	CAITDEGEAFF	TGTGCCATCACCGACGAGGGTGAAGCTTTCTTT
TRBV13	.	TRBJ1-1	.	CASTRGEANTEAFF	TGTGCCAGCACCCGGGGGGAGGCGAACACTGAAGCTTTCTTT
TRBV9	.	TRBJ2-2	.	CASSVGRGTGELFF	TGTGCCAGCAGCGTAGGACGTGGAACCGGGGAGCTGTTTTTT
TRBV7-9	.	TRBJ1-1	.	CASSLGRETEAFF	TGTGCCAGCAGCTTAGGCAGGGAAACTGAAGCTTTCTTT
TRBV5-6	TRBD1	TRBJ1-5	.	CASSPGQGVGQPQHF	TGTGCCAGCAGCCCGGGACAGGGAGTAGGTCAGCCCCAGCATTTT
TRBV20-1	.	TRBJ2-7	.	CSAQGLIAYEQYF	TGCAGTGCCCAGGGCCTTATAGCCTACGAGCAGTACTTC
TRBV4-1	TRBD2	TRBJ2-7	.	CASSQASGRPSYEQYF	TGCGCCAGCAGCCAAGCCAGCGGGAGACCTTCCTACGAGCAGTACTTC
TRBV7-9	.	TRBJ2-7	once	CASSFAAYEQYF	TGTGCCAGCAGCTTCGCAGCCTACGAGCAGTACTTC
TRBV13	TRBD2	TRBJ2-1	.	CASSSISGGGAEQFF	TGTGCCAGCAGCTCCATTAGCGGGGGGGGTGCTGAGCAGTTCTTC
TRBV14	.	TRBJ2-7	.	CASIPDSYEQYF	TGTGCCAGCATCCCTGATTCCTACGAGCAGTACTTC
TRBV6-1	TRBD1	TRBJ2-1	.	CASSGKGTGVYNEQFF	TGTGCCAGCAGTGGAAAAGGGACAGGGGTTTACAATGAGCAGTTCTTC
TRBV14	.	TRBJ2-7	.	CASSQVGVGEQYF	TGTGCCAGCAGCCAAGTCGGAGTTGGGGAGCAGTACTTC
TRBV19	TRBD2	TRBJ2-7	.	CASTPGGPTYEQYF	TGTGCCAGTACCCCGGGGGGGCCCACCTACGAGCAGTACTTC
TRBV3-1	TRBD2	TRBJ2-1	.	CASSHIKGGDPTGEQFF	TGTGCCAGCAGCCATATAAAGGGAGGGGACCCGACGGGTGAGCAGTTCTTC
TRBV27	TRBD2	TRBJ2-4	.	CASSEGTSGLKNIQYF	TGTGCCAGCAGTGAGGGGACTAGCGGACTCAAAAACATTCAGTACTTC
TRBV3-1	.	TRBJ2-7	.	CASSQTGHPFYEQYF	TGTGCCAGCAGCCAAACAGGACATCCCTTCTACGAGCAGTACTTC
TRBV2	.	TRBJ1-1	.	CASRSDIDPLGTEAFF	TGTGCCAGCAGGTCCGACATCGACCCCCTAGGCACTGAAGCTTTCTTT
TRBV27	TRBD2	TRBJ2-3	.	CASTWGGGTDTQYF	TGTGCCAGCACCTGGGGCGGGGGAACAGATACGCAGTATTTT
TRBV5-4	.	TRBJ2-5	.	CASSLGSRETQYF	TGTGCCAGCAGCTTGGGGTCGCGGGAGACCCAGTACTTC
TRBV13	.	TRBJ1-6	.	CASSSGQFNSPLHF	TGTGCCAGCAGCTCTGGACAGTTTAATTCACCCCTCCACTTT
TRBV3-1	.	TRBJ1-1	.	CASSQDYGNTEAFF	TGTGCCAGCAGCCAAGATTATGGGAACACTGAAGCTTTCTTT
TRBV12-3/TRBV12-4	.	TRBJ1-5	.	CASSFGTGSQPQHF	TGTGCCAGCAGTTTCGGAACAGGGAGTCAGCCCCAGCATTTT
TRBV10-3	TRBD2	TRBJ2-3	once	CAISEASGDKTTDTQYF	TGTGCCATCAGTGAGGCAAGCGGGGATAAAACCACAGATACGCAGTATTTT